This passage covers 19 T cell receptor beta chains from one sample sequenced in a study of molecular identifiers for immune sequencing clone quantification. One entry per CDR3 protein results from TCRdb running MiXCR on the PCR reads. The sample holds just under 650,000 distinct CDR3 sequences, 15% to 20% seen once. Sequenced material: naive CD8+ T cells from blood, with Jurkat cell RNA spiked in. The subset was: FACS-sorted CD8+CD4-CCR7+CD45RA+ naive T cells. The source of these receptors is a human donor in good health. Some libraries in this study had Jurkat cell RNA spiked in.

With respect to this clonotype: A much larger clone sits a single nucleotide away, making a read error possible. The gene calls are TRBV6-5 and TRBJ1-5; the match to TRBD1 covers 8 bases. This CDR3 has 18 amino acids. CDR1 and CDR2 (germline): MNHEY, SVGAGI. CDR3 in DNA: TGTGCCAGCAGTTACAGACAGGGGCTAGTTCATAGCAATCAGCCCCGGCATTTT. This translates into CASSYRQGLVHSNQPRHF.

Comments on this clonotype: A much more abundant neighbour one base away suggests this may be a read error. V gene TRBV4-3 combines with J gene TRBJ2-7; 8 bases fit TRBD2. The CDR3 runs to 15 residues. Per germline, CDR1 LGHNA and CDR2 YSLEER. CDR3 sequence reads: CASSQGLVTGGEQCF. CDR3 in DNA: TGCGCCAGCAGCCAAGGACTTGTAACCGGGGGGGAGCAGTGCTTC.

This clonotype was found many times. The V and J genes are TRBV12-3 or TRBV12-4 and TRBJ2-3; TRBD2 matches at 11 bases. The V gene end was trimmed by 2 bases and the J gene end by 2 bases; junction bases not matched to a gene: 6. The CDR3 spans 17 residues. The CDR3 loop is CASSLYMTSGATDTQYF. The CDR3 nucleotides read TGTGCCAGCAGTTTATATATGACTAGCGGGGCCACAGATACGCAGTATTTT.

A few counts support this clonotype. This rearrangement joins TRBV30 to TRBJ2-3; D is ambiguous. Trimming stripped 0 bases from V and 2 bases from J, with 6 bases between. The CDR3 runs 13 residues. Germline V gene sequence: CDR1 GTSNPN, CDR2 SVGIG (reference sequence). The CDR3 coding sequence is TGTGCCTGGAGTGTCACGCCCACAGATACGCAGTATTTT. Its protein product is CAWSVTPTDTQYF.

This clonotype was counted ten times or more. The chain uses TRBV5-1 and TRBJ2-4; D is possibly TRBD1 (5 bases). Germline CDR1 is SGHRS and CDR2 is YFSETQ. The CDR3 contains 17 residues. V shed 0 bases and J shed 0 bases, with 13 bases lying between them. Here the CDR3 DNA reads TGCGCCAGCAGCTTGGAGGGGTCAGAATTAGCCAAAAACATTCAGTACTTC. Its translation: CASSLEGSELAKNIQYF.

This clonotype occurred many times. The chain has TRBV20-1 and TRBJ1-4; the D is unclear. V lost 3 bases and J lost 0, with 17 bases in between. The CDR3 is 17 residues long. Germline V gene lookup returns CDR1 DFQATT and CDR2 SNEGSKA (reference sequence). The CDR3 bases are TGCAGTGCTAGTCGCCAGGAACTCCTCGCAACTAATGAAAAACTGTTTTTT. It encodes CSASRQELLATNEKLFF.

This clonotype has at least ten counts. The chain carries TRBV5-1 and TRBJ2-1, with D possibly being TRBD2 (5 bases). The CDR3 runs 15 residues. Germline values: CDR1 SGHRS, CDR2 YFSETQ. V lost 3 bases, J lost 3 bases, and 13 bases lay in between. The CDR3 DNA reads as TGCGCCAGCAGCTCCCCGAGGACTGACTACAATGAGCAGTTCTTC. Residues: CASSSPRTDYNEQFF.

In this sample, this clonotype turned up many times. The chain combines TRBV12-3 or TRBV12-4 with TRBJ1-5; 7 positions agree with TRBD1. V dropped 6 bases and J dropped 0; count of bases not matched to a gene: 14. The CDR3 totals 18 residues. This chain's CDR3 is CASRLGGPLSYSNQPQHF. As DNA, the CDR3 is TGTGCCAGCAGGCTAGGGGGCCCCCTCTCTTATAGCAATCAGCCCCAGCATTTT.

A few counts support this clonotype. V and J are TRBV20-1 and TRBJ2-7; D is perhaps TRBD1 or TRBD2 (6 bases each). The V end was cut by 0 bases, the J end by 0 bases, with 15 bases between. The CDR3 loop spans 16 amino acids. CDR1 is DFQATT and CDR2 is SNEGSKA in the germline V gene (reference sequence). The CDR3 DNA follows: TGCAGTGCTAGAGATGGGGTGAGGGGGGCCTCCTACGAGCAGTACTTC. Protein: CSARDGVRGASYEQYF.

This clonotype was observed at least ten times. This chain joins TRBV7-2 and TRBJ2-1, with 7 nucleotides matching TRBD2. In germline, CDR1 is SGHTA, CDR2 FQGNSA. This CDR3 region has 15 residues. Trimming at V came to 3 bases and at J to 8 bases, leaving 10 bases not matched to a gene. The CDR3 spells CASSLGVAGIYEQFF. Written as DNA, the CDR3 is TGTGCCAGCAGCTTGGGGGTAGCGGGTATCTATGAGCAGTTCTTC.

The V and J genes are TRBV7-8 and TRBJ2-3; 9 bases align to TRBD1. The length of the CDR3 is 15 residues. J was trimmed by 5 bases and V by 1 base; bases with no gene match: 4. Germline CDR1 SGHVS, CDR2 FQNEAQ. The CDR3 sequence is CASSLVTGGLDTQYF. DNA for the CDR3: TGTGCCAGCAGCTTAGTCACAGGGGGCTTAGATACGCAGTATTTT.

This clonotype was recorded at least ten times. This rearrangement joins TRBV5-4 to TRBJ2-7; D is unresolved. The CDR3 is 13 residues long. V shed 4 bases and J shed 0 bases, with 8 bases lying between them. The V gene's germline CDR1 is SGHNT and CDR2 YYREEE (reference sequence). The CDR3 bases are TGTGCCAGCAGCCCCCGGCCCTCCTACGAGCAGTACTTC. Its translation: CASSPRPSYEQYF.

Ten or more counts support this clonotype. The chain has TRBV30 and TRBJ2-7; D is perhaps TRBD2 (6 bases). The CDR3 covers 12 residues. Trimming left V 5 bases short and J 5 bases short, with 13 bases between. In germline, CDR1 is GTSNPN, CDR2 SVGIG (reference sequence). The DNA for the CDR3 is TGTGCCTGGGGGGCGGGACGCCACGAGCAGTACTTC. Its protein product is CAWGAGRHEQYF.

Many counts were recorded for this clonotype. V and J are TRBV5-1 and TRBJ2-1; D may be TRBD1 (5 bases). V was clipped by 6 bases and J by 9 bases, with 13 bases between them. The CDR3 has 12 amino acids. The germline CDR1 and CDR2 sequences are SGHRS and YFSETQ. CDR3 region: CASTDPTAEQFF. CDR3 coding DNA: TGCGCCAGCACCGACCCGACAGCTGAGCAGTTCTTC.

Comments on this clonotype: It may be a read error: a sequence one base away is much more abundant. The rearrangement uses TRBV20-1 and TRBJ2-2; 10 bases agree with TRBD1. From germline, CDR1 is DFQATT and CDR2 SNEGSKA (reference sequence). The V gene end was trimmed by 5 bases and the J gene end by 4 bases; junction bases not matched to a gene: 13. The length of the CDR3 is 17 residues. CDR3 nucleotide sequence: TGCAGTGCTCTAGATGACCGGGACAGGGGAATCACCGGGGAGCTGTTTTTT. Translated: CSALDDRDRGITGELFF.

For this clonotype: The junction departs from the called germline gene at one end, perhaps through a read error. This chain joins TRBV11-2 and TRBJ2-7; D uncertain. The CDR3 runs to 12 residues. Germline loops: CDR1 SGHAT, CDR2 FQNNGV. CDR3 sequence: CASSSRSYERYF. CDR3 nucleotides: TGTGCCAGCAGCTCGAGGAGCTACGAGCGGTACTTC.

On this clonotype: It may be a read error: a sequence one base away is much more abundant. V gene TRBV10-3 combines with J gene TRBJ1-1, with a weak D call TRBD1 (6 bases). The V and J ends lost 10 bases and 7 bases respectively, with 16 bases between them. Germline loops: CDR1 ENHRY, CDR2 SYGVKD. The length of the CDR3 is 12 residues. CDR3 coding DNA: TGTGCCACACAACGGGGGGGCCTTGAAGCTTTCTTT. Translation gives CATQRGGLEAFF.

Comment on this clonotype: This could be a read error, since a much larger clone is one nucleotide away. The chain links TRBV2 to TRBJ1-1; D not resolved. This CDR3 region has 13 residues. The germline CDR1 and CDR2 sequences are SNHLY and FYNNEI. CDR3 sequence reads: CVSSEHLNTEAFF. DNA for the CDR3: TGTGTCAGCAGTGAGCACTTGAACACTGAAGCTTTCTTT. Drawing the rest from reference TRBV2 and TRBJ1-1, the complete variable domain is EPEVTQTPSHQVTQMGQEVILRCVPISNHLYFYWYRQILGQKVEFLVSFYNNEISEKSEIFDDQFSVERPDGSNFTLKIRSTKLEDSAMYFCVSSEHLNTEAFFGQGTRLTVV.

This sequence joins TRBV27 and TRBJ2-3; 9 bases map to TRBD2. V was pared by 6 bases and J by 3 bases, with 10 bases of the junction left unmatched. Germline V CDR1 and CDR2: MNHEY, SMNVEV (reference sequence). This CDR3 contains 16 residues. The CDR3 DNA sequence: TGTGCCAGCAGGACTTGGGCGGGGGGGCCAACAGATACGCAGTATTTT. Its translation is CASRTWAGGPTDTQYF.